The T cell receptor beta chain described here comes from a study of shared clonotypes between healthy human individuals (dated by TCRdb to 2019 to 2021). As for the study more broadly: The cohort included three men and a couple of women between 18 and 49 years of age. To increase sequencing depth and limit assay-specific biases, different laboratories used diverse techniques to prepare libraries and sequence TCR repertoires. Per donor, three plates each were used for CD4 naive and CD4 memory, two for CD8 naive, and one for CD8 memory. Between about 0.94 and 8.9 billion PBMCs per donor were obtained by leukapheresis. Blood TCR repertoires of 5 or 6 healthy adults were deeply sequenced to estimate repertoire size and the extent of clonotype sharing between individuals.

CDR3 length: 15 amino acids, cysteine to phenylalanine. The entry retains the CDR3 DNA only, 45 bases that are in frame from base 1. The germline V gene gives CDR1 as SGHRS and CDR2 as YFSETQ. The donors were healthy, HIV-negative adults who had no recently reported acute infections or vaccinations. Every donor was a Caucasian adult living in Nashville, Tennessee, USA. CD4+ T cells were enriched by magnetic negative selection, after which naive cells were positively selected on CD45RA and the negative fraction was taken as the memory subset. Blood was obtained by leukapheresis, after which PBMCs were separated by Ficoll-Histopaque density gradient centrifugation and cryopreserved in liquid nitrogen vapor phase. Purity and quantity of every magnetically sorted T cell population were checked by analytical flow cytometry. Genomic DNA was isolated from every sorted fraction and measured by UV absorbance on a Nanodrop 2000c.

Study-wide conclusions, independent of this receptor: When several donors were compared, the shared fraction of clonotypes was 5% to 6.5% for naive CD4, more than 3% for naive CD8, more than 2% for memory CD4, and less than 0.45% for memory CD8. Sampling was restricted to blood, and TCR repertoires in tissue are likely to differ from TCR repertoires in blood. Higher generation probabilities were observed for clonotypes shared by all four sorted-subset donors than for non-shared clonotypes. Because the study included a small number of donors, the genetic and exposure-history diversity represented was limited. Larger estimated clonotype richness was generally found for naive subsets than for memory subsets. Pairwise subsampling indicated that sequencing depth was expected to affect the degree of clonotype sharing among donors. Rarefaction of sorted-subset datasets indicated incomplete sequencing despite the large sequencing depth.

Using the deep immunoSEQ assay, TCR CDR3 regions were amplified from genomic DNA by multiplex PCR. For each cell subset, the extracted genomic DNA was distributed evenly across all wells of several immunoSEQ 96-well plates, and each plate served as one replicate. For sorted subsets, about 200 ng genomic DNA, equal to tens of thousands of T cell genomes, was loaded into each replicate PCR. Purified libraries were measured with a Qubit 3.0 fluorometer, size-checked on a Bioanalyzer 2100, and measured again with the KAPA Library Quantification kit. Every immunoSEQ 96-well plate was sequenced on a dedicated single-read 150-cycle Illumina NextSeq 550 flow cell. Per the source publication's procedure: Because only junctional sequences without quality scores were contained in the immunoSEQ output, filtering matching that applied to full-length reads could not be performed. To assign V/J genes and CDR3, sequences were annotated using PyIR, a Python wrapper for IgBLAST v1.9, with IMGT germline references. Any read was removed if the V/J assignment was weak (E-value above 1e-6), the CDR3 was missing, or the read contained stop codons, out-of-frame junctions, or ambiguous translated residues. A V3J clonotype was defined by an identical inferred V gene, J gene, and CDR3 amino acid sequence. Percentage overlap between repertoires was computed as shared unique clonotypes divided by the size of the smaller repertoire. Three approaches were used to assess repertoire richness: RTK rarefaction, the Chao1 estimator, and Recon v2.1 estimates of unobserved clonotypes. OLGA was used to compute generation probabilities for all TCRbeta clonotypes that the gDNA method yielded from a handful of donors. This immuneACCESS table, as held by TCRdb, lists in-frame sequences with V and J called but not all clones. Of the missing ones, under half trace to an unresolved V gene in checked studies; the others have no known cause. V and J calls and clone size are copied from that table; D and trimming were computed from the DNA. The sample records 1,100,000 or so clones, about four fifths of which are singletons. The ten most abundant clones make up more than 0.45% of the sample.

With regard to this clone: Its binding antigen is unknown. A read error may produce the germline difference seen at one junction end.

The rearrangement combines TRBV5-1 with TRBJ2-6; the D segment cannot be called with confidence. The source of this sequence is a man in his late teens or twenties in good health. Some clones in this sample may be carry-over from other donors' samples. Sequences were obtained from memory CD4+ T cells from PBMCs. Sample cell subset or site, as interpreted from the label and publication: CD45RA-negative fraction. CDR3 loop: CASTTPGALANVLTF. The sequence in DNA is TGTGCCAGCACCACCCCAGGAGCGTTGGCCAACGTCCTGACTTTC.